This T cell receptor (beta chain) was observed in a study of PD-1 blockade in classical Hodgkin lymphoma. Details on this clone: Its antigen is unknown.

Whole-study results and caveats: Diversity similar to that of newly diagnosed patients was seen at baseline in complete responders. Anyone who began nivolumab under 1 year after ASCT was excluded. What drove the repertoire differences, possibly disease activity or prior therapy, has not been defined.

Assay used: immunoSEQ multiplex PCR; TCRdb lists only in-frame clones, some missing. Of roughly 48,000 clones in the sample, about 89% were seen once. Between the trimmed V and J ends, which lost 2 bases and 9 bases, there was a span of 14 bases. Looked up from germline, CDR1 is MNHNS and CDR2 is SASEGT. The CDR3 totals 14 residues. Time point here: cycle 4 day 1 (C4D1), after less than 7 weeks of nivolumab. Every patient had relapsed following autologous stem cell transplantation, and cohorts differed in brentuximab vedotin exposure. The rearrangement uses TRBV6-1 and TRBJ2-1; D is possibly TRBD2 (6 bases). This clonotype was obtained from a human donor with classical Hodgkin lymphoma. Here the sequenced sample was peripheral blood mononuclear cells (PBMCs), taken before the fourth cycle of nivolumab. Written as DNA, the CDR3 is TGTGCCAGCAGTGAACCCGGGAGTTCGATTGAGCAGTTCTTC. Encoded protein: CASSEPGSSIEQFF.